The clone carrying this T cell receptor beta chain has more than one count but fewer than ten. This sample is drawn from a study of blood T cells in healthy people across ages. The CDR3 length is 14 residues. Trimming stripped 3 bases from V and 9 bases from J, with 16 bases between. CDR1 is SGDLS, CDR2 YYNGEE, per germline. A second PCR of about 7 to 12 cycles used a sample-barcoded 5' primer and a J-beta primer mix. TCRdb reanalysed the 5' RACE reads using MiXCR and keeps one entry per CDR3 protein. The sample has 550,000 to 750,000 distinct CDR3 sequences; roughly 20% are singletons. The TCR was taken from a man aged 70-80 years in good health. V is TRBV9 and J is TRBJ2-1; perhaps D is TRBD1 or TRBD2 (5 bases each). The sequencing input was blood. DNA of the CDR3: TGTGCCAGCAGCGGACCAGACCCAGGGACTGAGCAGTTCTTC. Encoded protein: CASSGPDPGTEQFF.